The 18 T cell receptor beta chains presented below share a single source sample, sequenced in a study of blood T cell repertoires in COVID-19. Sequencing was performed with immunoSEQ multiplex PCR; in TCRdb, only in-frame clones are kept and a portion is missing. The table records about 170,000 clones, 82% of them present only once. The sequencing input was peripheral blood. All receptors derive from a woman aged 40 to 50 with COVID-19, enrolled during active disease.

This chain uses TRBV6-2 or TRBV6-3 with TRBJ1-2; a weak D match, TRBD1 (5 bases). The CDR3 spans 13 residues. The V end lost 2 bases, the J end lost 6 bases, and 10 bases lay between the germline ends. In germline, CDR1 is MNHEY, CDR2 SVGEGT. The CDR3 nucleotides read TGTGCCAGCAGTTACGGGGCGGCGGATGGCTACACCTTC. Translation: CASSYGAADGYTF.

CDR3 DNA sequence: TGTGCCAGCAGTTTCTTTTCCGGGACAGGGGACAATGAGCAGTTCTTC. Translated: CASSFFSGTGDNEQFF. The chain combines TRBV6-5 with TRBJ2-1, with 10 nucleotides matching TRBD1. Germline V lookup: CDR1 MNHEY, CDR2 SVGAGI. The J segment lost 5 bases and the V segment lost 4 bases, leaving 8 bases of the junction unmatched. The CDR3 loop spans 16 amino acids.

The CDR3 loop reads CASSGKQGVFQPQHF. The CDR3 region has the DNA TGTGCCAGCAGTGGCAAGCAGGGGGTTTTTCAGCCCCAGCATTTT. The rearrangement joins TRBV2 to TRBJ1-5; 7 bases are shared with TRBD1. The germline V gene encodes CDR1 SNHLY and CDR2 FYNNEI. CDR3 size: 15 residues. Unmatched junction bases numbered 9, after V lost 4 bases and J lost 6 bases.

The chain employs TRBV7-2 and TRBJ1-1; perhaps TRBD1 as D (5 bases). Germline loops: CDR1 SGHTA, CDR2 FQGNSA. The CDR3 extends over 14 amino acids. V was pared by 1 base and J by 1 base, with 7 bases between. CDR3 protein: CASSLVGGNTEAFF. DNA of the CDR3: TGTGCCAGCAGCTTAGTGGGGGGGAACACTGAAGCTTTCTTT.

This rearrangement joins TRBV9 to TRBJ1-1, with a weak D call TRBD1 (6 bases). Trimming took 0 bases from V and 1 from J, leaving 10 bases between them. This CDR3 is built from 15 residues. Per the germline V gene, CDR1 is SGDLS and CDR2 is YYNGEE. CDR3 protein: CASSVAGVQNTEAFF. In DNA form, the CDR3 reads TGTGCCAGCAGCGTAGCAGGGGTCCAGAACACTGAAGCTTTCTTT.

The CDR3 loop reads CASSSGATSGNTIYF. The CDR3 region has the DNA TGTGCCAGCAGTTCAGGGGCGACCTCTGGAAACACCATATATTTT. This rearrangement joins TRBV28 to TRBJ1-3; weak D call: TRBD1 (6 bases). CDR3 length: 15 amino acids. Germline V gives CDR1 MDHEN, CDR2 SYDVKM. Trimming took 4 bases from V and 0 from J, leaving 10 bases between them. Drawing the rest from reference TRBV28 and TRBJ1-3, the complete variable domain is DVKVTQSSRYLVKRTGEKVFLECVQDMDHENMFWYRQDPGLGLRLIYFSYDVKMKEKGDIPEGYSVSREKKERFSLILESASTNQTSMYLCASSSGATSGNTIYFGEGSWLTVV.

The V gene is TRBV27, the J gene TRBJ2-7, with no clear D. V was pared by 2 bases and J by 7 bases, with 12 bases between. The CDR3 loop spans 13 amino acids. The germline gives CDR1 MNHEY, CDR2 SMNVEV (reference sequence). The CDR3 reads CASSLETSREQYV. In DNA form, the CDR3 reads TGTGCCAGCAGTTTAGAGACTTCAAGGGAGCAGTACGTC.

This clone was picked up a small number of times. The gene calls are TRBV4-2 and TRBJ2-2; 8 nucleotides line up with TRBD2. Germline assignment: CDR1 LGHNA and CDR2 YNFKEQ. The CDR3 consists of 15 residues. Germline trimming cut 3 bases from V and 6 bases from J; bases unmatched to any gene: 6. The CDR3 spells CASSQSLAGAGELFF. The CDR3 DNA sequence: TGTGCCAGCAGCCAGAGCCTAGCGGGTGCCGGGGAGCTGTTTTTT.

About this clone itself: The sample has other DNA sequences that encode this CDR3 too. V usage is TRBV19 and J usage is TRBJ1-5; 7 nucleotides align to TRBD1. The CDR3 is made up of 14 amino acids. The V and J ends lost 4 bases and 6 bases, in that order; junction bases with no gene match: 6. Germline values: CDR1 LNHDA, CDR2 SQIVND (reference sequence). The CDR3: CASSTQGYGQPQHF. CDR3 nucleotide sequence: TGTGCCAGTAGTACACAGGGGTATGGTCAGCCCCAGCATTTT.

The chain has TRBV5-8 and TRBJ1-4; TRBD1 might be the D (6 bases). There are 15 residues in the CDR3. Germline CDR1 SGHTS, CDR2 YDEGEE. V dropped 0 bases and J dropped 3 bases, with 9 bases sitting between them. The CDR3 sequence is CASSLGGGSNEKLFF. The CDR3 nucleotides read TGTGCCAGCAGCTTGGGCGGGGGCTCTAATGAAAAACTGTTTTTT.

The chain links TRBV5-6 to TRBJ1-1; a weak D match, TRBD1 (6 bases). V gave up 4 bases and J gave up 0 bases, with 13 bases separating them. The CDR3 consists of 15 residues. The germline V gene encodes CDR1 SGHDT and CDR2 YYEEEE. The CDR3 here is CASSRTAPMNTEAFF. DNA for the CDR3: TGTGCCAGCAGCCGGACAGCCCCAATGAACACTGAAGCTTTCTTT.

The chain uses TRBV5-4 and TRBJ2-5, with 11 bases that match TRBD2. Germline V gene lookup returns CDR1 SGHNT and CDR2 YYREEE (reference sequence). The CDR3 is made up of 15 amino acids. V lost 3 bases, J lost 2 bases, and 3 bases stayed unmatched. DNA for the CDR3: TGTGCCAGCAGCTCGGGACTAGCGGCTCAAGAGACCCAGTACTTC. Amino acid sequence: CASSSGLAAQETQYF.

CDR3 nucleotide sequence: TGTGCCAGCAGCTCCACTAGCGGGACCGGGGAGACCCAGTACTTC. It specifies CASSSTSGTGETQYF. The chain recombines TRBV7-3 with TRBJ2-5; 10 nucleotides line up with TRBD2. CDR3 size: 15 residues. Germline CDR1 SGHTA, CDR2 FQGTGA. Trimming at V came to 4 bases and at J to 5 bases, leaving 7 bases not matched to a gene.

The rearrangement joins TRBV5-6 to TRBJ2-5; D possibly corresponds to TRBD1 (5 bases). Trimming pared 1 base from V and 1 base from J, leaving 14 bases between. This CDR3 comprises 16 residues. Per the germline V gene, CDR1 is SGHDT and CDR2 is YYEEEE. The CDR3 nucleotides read TGTGCCAGCAGCTTGATCCGTTTGGGGCTCCAAGAGACCCAGTACTTC. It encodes CASSLIRLGLQETQYF.

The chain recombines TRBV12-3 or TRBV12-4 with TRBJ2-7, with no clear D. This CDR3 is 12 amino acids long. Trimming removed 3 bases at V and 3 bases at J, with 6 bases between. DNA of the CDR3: TGTGCCAGCAGTTTTTTAGTCTACGAGCAGTACTTC. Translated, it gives CASSFLVYEQYF.

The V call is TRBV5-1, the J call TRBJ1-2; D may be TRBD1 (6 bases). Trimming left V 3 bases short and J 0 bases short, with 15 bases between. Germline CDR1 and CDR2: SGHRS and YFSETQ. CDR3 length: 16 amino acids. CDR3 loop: CASSYSGTRANYGYTF. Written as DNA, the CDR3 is TGCGCCAGCAGCTACTCCGGGACACGTGCTAACTATGGCTACACCTTC.

As DNA, the CDR3 is TGTGCCAGCAGTTTATTGGGCCTGTTCCGTTCACCCCTCCACTTT. Translated: CASSLLGLFRSPLHF. This chain connects TRBV27 to TRBJ1-6; D is undetermined. Germline V gene data show CDR1 as MNHEY and CDR2 as SMNVEV (reference sequence). This CDR3 has 15 residues. The V end was cut by 1 base, the J end by 9 bases, with 13 bases between.

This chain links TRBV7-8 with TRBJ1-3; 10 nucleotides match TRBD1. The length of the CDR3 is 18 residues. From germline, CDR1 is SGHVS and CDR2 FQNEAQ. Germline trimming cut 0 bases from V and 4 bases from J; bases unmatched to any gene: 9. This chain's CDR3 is CASSLARQGAGSGNTIYF. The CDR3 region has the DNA TGTGCCAGCAGCTTAGCCAGACAGGGGGCGGGGTCCGGAAACACCATATATTTT.